Sequencing of this T cell receptor beta chain was carried out in a study of CD4 and CD8 cells across lung adenocarcinoma regions. Concerning this clonotype itself: Sequence at one end of the junction differs from germline and may be a read error.

Looked up from germline, CDR1 is MNHNS and CDR2 is SASEGT. CDR3 length equals 15 residues. TCRdb passed the PCR reads through MiXCR, listing each CDR3 protein once. The table records about 11,000 distinct CDR3 sequences, about 56% of them present only once. Donors had localized lung adenocarcinoma, a non-small cell lung cancer. Material for sequencing was CD8+ T cells from the center of a lung tumor. The chain uses TRBV6-1 and TRBJ2-3; 7 nucleotides match TRBD2. The sequence was obtained from a female donor with lung adenocarcinoma. The CD4 and CD8 labels of this study may be unreliable. CDR3 protein: CASGLHAASGDAQYF. The CDR3 DNA follows: TGTGCCAGCGGCCTCCACGCTGCTAGCGGAGATGCGCAGTATTTC.